These 18 T cell receptor beta chains came from one sample sequenced in a study of T-cell memory formation after mild COVID-19. TCRdb used MiXCR to reprocess the 5' RACE reads, holding one entry per CDR3 protein. Here the sample spans about 110,000 distinct CDR3 sequences, about 18% being singletons. Sequencing was performed on PBMCs or a T cell subset sorted from them (not recorded which). The receptors originated from a man between 18 and 35 years old who had mild COVID-19 (a few samples of this study predate the infection). Cell type and time point are not known.

The V and J genes are TRBV15 and TRBJ1-5; the D is unclear. Germline CDR1 and CDR2: LNHNV and YYDKDF (reference sequence). V was cut by 5 bases and J by 1 base, with 6 bases left in between. The CDR3 has 13 residues. This chain's CDR3 is CATSGQSNQPQHF. Here the CDR3 DNA reads TGTGCCACCAGCGGTCAGAGCAATCAGCCCCAGCATTTT.

This chain connects TRBV2 to TRBJ2-5; D is unclear. The V gene lost 2 bases and the J gene lost 3 bases, with 16 bases spanning the gap. CDR3 length equals 16 residues. The germline gives CDR1 SNHLY, CDR2 FYNNEI. CDR3 loop: CASSENPLGRKETQYF. CDR3 DNA: TGTGCCAGCAGTGAAAATCCCCTTGGAAGAAAAGAGACCCAGTACTTC.

Only a few counts were recorded for this clonotype. The chain couples TRBV6-2 or TRBV6-3 to TRBJ2-7; the D gene is possibly TRBD1 (6 bases). This CDR3 has 13 residues. Germline assignment: CDR1 MNHEY and CDR2 SVGEGT. Deletions cut 6 bases from V and 2 bases from J, with 11 bases between. CDR3 in DNA: TGTGCCAGCAGCAGGCAGGGGACCTACGAGCAGTACGTC. This gives the protein CASSRQGTYEQYV.

In this sample, this clonotype turned up a few times. The rearrangement uses TRBV29-1 and TRBJ1-1; TRBD1 matches at 7 bases. The trim removed 7 bases at V and 0 bases at J, leaving 11 bases unmatched. Germline V CDR1 and CDR2: SQVTM, ANQGSEA. This CDR3 has 15 residues. The CDR3 coding sequence is TGCAGCGCGAGACAGGGTTGGGGCATGAACACTGAAGCTTTCTTT. Its translation is CSARQGWGMNTEAFF. Based on the CDR3 plus reference TRBV29-1 and TRBJ1-1, the full variable domain is SAVISQKPSRDICQRGTSLTIQCQVDSQVTMMFWYRQQPGQSLTLIATANQGSEATYESGFVIDKFPISRPNLTFSTLTVSNMSPEDSSIYLCSARQGWGMNTEAFFGQGTRLTVV.

The chain is built from TRBV5-1 and TRBJ2-3; TRBD1 matches 9 bases. The CDR3 sequence is 16 residues long. Unmatched junction bases numbered 9, after V lost 4 bases and J lost 3 bases. Germline CDR1 SGHRS, CDR2 YFSETQ. In nucleotides, the CDR3 is TGCGCCAGCAGCCCCGGGACAGGGTTTAATACAGATACGCAGTATTTT. Protein: CASSPGTGFNTDTQYF.

This clonotype came up a few times. J is TRBJ2-3 and V is TRBV4-3; D is possibly TRBD1 or TRBD2 (6 bases each). The length of the CDR3 is 15 residues. The germline V and J ends were trimmed by 2 bases and 5 bases, with 14 bases remaining between them. Germline V gene data show CDR1 as LGHNA and CDR2 as YSLEER. Here the CDR3 reads CASSQTPRGVDTQYF. CDR3 nucleotide sequence: TGCGCCAGCAGCCAAACCCCGAGGGGGGTAGATACGCAGTATTTT.

This rearrangement joins TRBV6-5 to TRBJ2-2; 8 bases line up with TRBD1. This CDR3 has 15 residues. The V and J ends lost 4 bases and 0 bases, in that order; junction bases with no gene match: 1. Germline CDR1 is MNHEY and CDR2 is SVGAGI. As DNA, the CDR3 is TGTGCCAGCAGTTCAGGGGGCGCGAACACCGGGGAGCTGTTTTTT. Its protein product is CASSSGGANTGELFF.

The chain links TRBV5-1 to TRBJ2-5; D ambiguous. The germline V gene has CDR1 SGHRS and CDR2 YFSETQ. CDR3 length equals 16 residues. Between the trimmed V and J ends, which lost 0 bases and 5 bases, there was a span of 17 bases. The CDR3 spells CASSLDLGRSGETQYF. CDR3 DNA sequence: TGCGCCAGCAGCTTGGATCTTGGCAGGTCCGGGGAGACCCAGTACTTC.

There are a few counts of this clonotype. The V gene is TRBV6-4, the J gene TRBJ1-6; possibly TRBD1 for D (5 bases). With 4 bases removed from V and 10 bases from J, the gap between germline ends came to 17 bases. Per germline, CDR1 MRHNA and CDR2 SNTAGT. This CDR3 is built from 15 residues. CDR3 sequence reads: CASSASSGGRSPLHF. The CDR3 coding sequence is TGTGCCAGCAGTGCCTCTTCGGGGGGTCGATCACCCCTCCACTTT.

The J gene is TRBJ1-1, the V gene TRBV13; D unclear. V gave up 5 bases and J gave up 5 bases, with 15 bases separating them. Germline lookup yields CDR1 PRHDT and CDR2 FYEKMQ (reference sequence). The CDR3 is 14 residues long. CDR3 nucleotide sequence: TGTGCCAGCAGCCTCAGAATCGGGAGTACTGAAGCTTTCTTT. It translates to CASSLRIGSTEAFF.

In this sample, this clonotype turned up a few times. The chain employs TRBV12-3 or TRBV12-4 and TRBJ2-3; 9 bases are a match to TRBD2. This CDR3 comprises 15 residues. V lost 7 bases to trimming and J lost 10 bases; unmatched junction nucleotides: 15. For the CDR3, the DNA is TGTGCCAGCACCCTGGTCGGGGCTAGCGGGGCGGCGCAGTATTTT. Translation: CASTLVGASGAAQYF.

This clonotype was seen ten or more times. CDR3 region: CASQEPSGTFYEQYF. The CDR3, as DNA: TGCGCCAGCCAAGAGCCCTCGGGGACCTTCTACGAGCAGTACTTC. The chain recombines TRBV10-2 with TRBJ2-7, with D perhaps assigned TRBD1 or TRBD2 (5 bases each). This CDR3 spans 15 amino acids. Germline values: CDR1 WSHSY, CDR2 SAAADI. V lost 8 bases, J lost 3 bases, and 20 bases lay in between.

The chain combines TRBV5-1 with TRBJ2-3; 14 positions agree with TRBD2. The CDR3 has 16 amino acids. The V segment lost 1 base and the J segment 6 bases; nucleotides outside the gene matches: 4. Germline V gene lookup returns CDR1 SGHRS and CDR2 YFSETQ. CDR3 residues: CASSLQRTSGGDTQYF. The CDR3 DNA reads TGCGCCAGCAGCTTGCAGAGGACTAGCGGGGGGGATACGCAGTATTTT.

This clonotype was counted between two and nine times. This chain links TRBV10-2 with TRBJ2-3, with 12 positions matching TRBD2. The germline gives CDR1 WSHSY, CDR2 SAAADI. This CDR3 is built from 14 residues. V was pared by 8 bases and J by 4 bases, with 4 bases of the junction left unmatched. Here the CDR3 reads CASGGLAGADTQYF. The CDR3 DNA follows: TGCGCCAGCGGGGGACTAGCGGGCGCAGATACGCAGTATTTT.

V and J are TRBV4-3 and TRBJ2-1, with D hard to call. Deletions cut 3 bases from V and 7 bases from J, with 13 bases between. This CDR3 is 14 amino acids long. From germline, CDR1 is LGHNA and CDR2 YSLEER. The CDR3 coding sequence is TGCGCCAGCAGCCAGGGGTATAGTGGGAATGAGCAGTTCTTC. It is translated as CASSQGYSGNEQFF.

This clonotype was picked up a small number of times. The V call is TRBV5-1, the J call TRBJ2-1, with 12 bases that match TRBD2. J was trimmed by 2 bases and V by 5 bases; bases with no gene match: 5. CDR1 and CDR2 from the germline V gene are SGHRS and YFSETQ. This CDR3 region has 16 residues. In nucleotides, the CDR3 is TGCGCCAGCAGACCCACTAGCGGGGGGCCCTACAATGAGCAGTTCTTC. Protein: CASRPTSGGPYNEQFF.

This clonotype is medium-sized in the sample. The J gene is TRBJ2-3, the V gene TRBV5-1; the match to TRBD1 covers 9 bases. V was clipped by 1 base and J by 3 bases; unmatched bases: 3. The CDR3 loop spans 15 amino acids. Germline V lookup: CDR1 SGHRS, CDR2 YFSETQ. The CDR3 loop is CASSLMDRGTDTQYF. The CDR3 DNA reads TGCGCCAGCAGCTTGATGGACAGGGGAACAGATACGCAGTATTTT.

The J gene is TRBJ1-4, the V gene TRBV7-2; D gene uncertain. Germline CDR1 SGHTA, CDR2 FQGNSA. Trimming cost V 1 base and J 8 bases, with 11 bases left between them. This CDR3 comprises 14 residues. CDR3 region: CASSLGTAGEKLFF. DNA for the CDR3: TGTGCCAGCAGCTTAGGCACGGCGGGGGAAAAACTGTTTTTT.